This TCR beta chain comes out of a study of blood T cell repertoires in COVID-19. For the study at large: Sites across the United States, Italy and Spain contributed samples from acute and convalescent COVID-19.

Repertoires were generated with immunoSEQ multiplex PCR, while TCRdb's copy carries only in-frame clones and drops some. The sample records 150,000 to 200,000 clones, about 88% being singletons. Germline CDR1 and CDR2: SGHKS and YYEKEE (reference sequence). The CDR3 runs 15 residues. Trimming removed 0 bases at V and 5 bases at J, with 14 bases between. The specimen was peripheral blood. The clonotype originates from a young man with acute or convalescent COVID-19. The V gene is TRBV5-5, the J gene TRBJ1-1; D gene uncertain. CDR3 DNA sequence: TGTGCCAGCAGCTTGGAGCCACGAGGATGGACTGAAGCTTTCTTT. This codes for CASSLEPRGWTEAFF.